This T cell receptor (beta chain) was sequenced in a study of blood T cells in healthy people across ages. As for the study in general: The capture of about one barcoded beta molecule per two T cells was achieved by template switching.

Germline V gives CDR1 SNHLY, CDR2 FYNNEI. J lost 8 bases, V lost 11 bases, and 9 bases had no gene match. The CDR3 is 13 amino acids. Broader study findings: Naive T cell percentage showed a strong correlation with TCR beta diversity. In older individuals, TCR beta diversity per million T cells was lower, falling roughly linearly with age.

Comments on this clonotype: Its antigen remains unknown.

Alongside a J-beta primer mix, a sample-barcoded 5' primer served in a second PCR lasting roughly 7 to 12 cycles. Every cDNA was tagged by a template-switch adaptor with 12 random nucleotides. A single record per CDR3 protein comes from TCRdb applying MiXCR to the 5' RACE reads. In the table there are fewer than 2 million distinct CDR3 sequences, approximately 39% of which are singletons. Sample: blood. The gene calls are TRBV2 and TRBJ1-6; the match to TRBD1 covers 7 bases. The sequence was collected from a human donor in good health. The CDR3 DNA reads TGTGCCGACGGACAGGTCGACGATTCACCCCTCCACTTT. Its translation is CADGQVDDSPLHF.